The 7 T cell receptor beta chains presented below share a single source sample, sequenced in a study of identical twins. TCRdb analysed the 5' RACE reads with MiXCR anew, one entry per CDR3 protein. The sample carries about 530,000 distinct CDR3 sequences, approximately 20% recorded once. The data were also submitted as part of a second study, on yellow fever vaccine responses in identical twins.

Sequencing was performed on CD4+ T cells sorted from blood. The receptors come from a woman aged 18-35 years in good health.

This clonotype was counted only a few times. The rearrangement uses TRBV5-1 and TRBJ1-1, with 7 bases matching TRBD1. The germline V gene encodes CDR1 SGHRS and CDR2 YFSETQ. Trimming removed 4 bases from V and 0 bases from J; junction bases left unmatched: 9. The CDR3 sequence is 16 residues long. The CDR3 protein is CASSRTAGQMNTEAFF. As DNA, the CDR3 is TGCGCCAGCAGCCGCACGGCGGGACAGATGAACACTGAAGCTTTCTTT.

The V gene is TRBV2, the J gene TRBJ2-2, with D unresolved. Germline CDR1 SNHLY, CDR2 FYNNEI. The CDR3 totals 13 residues. Trimming removed 7 bases at V and 6 bases at J, with 12 bases between. The DNA of the CDR3 is TGTGCCAGCAAGAGTTCTAATCCCGGGGAGCTGTTTTTT. Protein sequence: CASKSSNPGELFF.

The table lists this clonotype with a few counts. The chain couples TRBV5-1 to TRBJ2-3; TRBD1 might be the D (6 bases). V lost 4 bases and J lost 2, with 29 bases in between. The CDR3 totals 20 residues. In germline, CDR1 is SGHRS, CDR2 YFSETQ. CDR3 amino acids: CASSPNRGTTETGSTDTQYF. CDR3 sequence (DNA): TGCGCCAGCAGCCCCAACCGAGGGACCACTGAGACAGGTTCCACAGATACGCAGTATTTT.

The CDR3 DNA reads as TGTGCCAGCAGTGTAGGGGCTAAAACAGATACGCAGTATTTT. Translated, it gives CASSVGAKTDTQYF. V and J are TRBV2 and TRBJ2-3, with D tentatively TRBD1 (5 bases). V was cut by 4 bases and J by 3 bases, with 11 bases left in between. Germline CDR1 is SNHLY and CDR2 is FYNNEI. There are 14 residues in the CDR3.

The gene calls are TRBV29-1 and TRBJ2-7, with 14 positions matching TRBD2. V lost 6 bases to trimming and J lost 2 bases; unmatched junction nucleotides: 6. The CDR3 consists of 15 residues. The germline CDR1 and CDR2 sequences are SQVTM and ANQGSEA. The CDR3 is CSVSGTSGRPYEQYF. CDR3 in DNA: TGCAGCGTGTCCGGGACTAGCGGGAGACCCTACGAGCAGTACTTC.

This clonotype was detected a few times. The chain uses TRBV4-1 and TRBJ2-1, with D possibly being TRBD2 (6 bases). The ends were cut back, 2 bases at V and 5 bases at J, with 7 bases in the middle. CDR3 size: 13 residues. Germline values: CDR1 MGHRA, CDR2 YSYEKL. The CDR3: CASSQLADNEQFF. The CDR3 coding sequence is TGCGCCAGCAGCCAATTAGCGGACAATGAGCAGTTCTTC.

There are a few counts of this clonotype. The rearrangement links TRBV25-1 to TRBJ1-6; D remains unclear. The CDR3 contains 17 residues. V was cut by 2 bases and J by 2 bases, with 13 bases left in between. Germline CDR1 reads MGHDK; CDR2 reads SYGVNS. Here the CDR3 reads CASSESGIGTYNSPLHF. The DNA of the CDR3 is TGTGCCAGCAGTGAAAGTGGGATAGGAACCTATAATTCACCCCTCCACTTT.